The 30 T cell receptor beta chains reported below all come from one sample, sequenced in a study of blood T cells in healthy people across ages. Primed by a sample-barcoded 5' primer and a J-beta primer mix, a second PCR proceeded for 7 to 11 cycles. Via MiXCR, TCRdb re-called the 5' RACE reads, giving one row per CDR3 protein. The sample shows roughly 640,000 distinct CDR3 sequences, approximately 30% of them seen only once. Material: blood. The receptors come from a woman of 80 years or more in good health.

With regard to this clonotype: A read error may be the cause here, since a much bigger clone is one base away. The V and J genes are TRBV7-2 and TRBJ1-6; D gene uncertain. Germline CDR1 is SGHTA and CDR2 is FQGNSA. The CDR3 has 14 amino acids. In DNA form, the CDR3 reads TGTGCCAGCAGCTTAGGCAGACGTAATCCACCCCTCCACTTT. Translating gives CASSLGRRNPPLHF.

V gene TRBV4-2 combines with J gene TRBJ2-2; TRBD2 agrees at 8 bases. Trimming took 1 base from V and 5 from J; bases not matched to a gene: 15. The germline CDR1 and CDR2 sequences are LGHNA and YNFKEQ. The CDR3 contains 19 residues. The CDR3 region has the DNA TGTGCCAGCAGCCAAGGGGGAGGTAGCGGGGCCTCGCGAACCGGGGAGCTGTTTTTT. Its translation is CASSQGGGSGASRTGELFF.

In this sample, this clonotype turned up once. V usage is TRBV11-2 and J usage is TRBJ2-2; 7 nucleotides line up with TRBD1. The length of the CDR3 is 16 residues. After removal of 5 bases from V and 3 bases from J, the junction contained 9 bases not matched to a gene. Germline V gene lookup returns CDR1 SGHAT and CDR2 FQNNGV. CDR3 bases: TGTGCCAGCAGCCCAGGGGGTAATTCTCACACCGGGGAGCTGTTTTTT. This sequence encodes CASSPGGNSHTGELFF.

This chain uses TRBV28 with TRBJ2-5, with D possibly matching TRBD2 (5 bases). Trimming pared 6 bases from V and 13 bases from J, leaving 15 bases between. The CDR3 is made up of 11 amino acids. CDR1 and CDR2 (germline): MDHEN, SYDVKM. The CDR3 sequence: CASRKTIAAYF. DNA of the CDR3: TGTGCCAGCAGGAAGACTATCGCAGCGTACTTC.

This clonotype was counted ten times or more. The chain combines TRBV5-1 with TRBJ2-1; 10 nucleotides match TRBD1. The V and J ends lost 4 bases and 8 bases, in that order; junction bases with no gene match: 9. CDR3 length: 15 residues. Germline V gene data show CDR1 as SGHRS and CDR2 as YFSETQ. In DNA, the CDR3 is TGCGCCAGCAGCCCCGGGACAGGGGTTTTCGATGAGCAGTTCTTC. Translating gives CASSPGTGVFDEQFF.

With respect to this clonotype: At one end the junction does not follow the germline gene, possibly because of a read error. The gene calls are TRBV20-1 and TRBJ1-5; 7 nucleotides align to TRBD1. Germline lookup yields CDR1 DFQATT and CDR2 SNEGSKA (reference sequence). CDR3 length: 12 residues. Written as DNA, the CDR3 is TGCAGTGCTAAAGGGGGCAATCAGCTCCAGCATTTT. Translating gives CSAKGGNQLQHF.

There are many counts of this clonotype. V and J are TRBV11-3 and TRBJ2-5, with D hard to call. The V gene lost 4 bases and the J gene lost 3 bases, with 9 bases spanning the gap. The CDR3 runs 13 residues. Germline V gene lookup returns CDR1 SGHNT and CDR2 YENEEA. The CDR3 sequence: CASSSLNEETQYF. The CDR3 DNA sequence: TGTGCCAGCAGCTCGTTAAACGAAGAGACCCAGTACTTC.

This clonotype showed up many times. V usage is TRBV7-2 and J usage is TRBJ2-1; perhaps TRBD1 as D (5 bases). The germline gives CDR1 SGHTA, CDR2 FQGNSA. The CDR3 loop spans 13 amino acids. Trimming left V 1 base short and J 9 bases short, with 10 bases between. CDR3 loop: CASSLEGRSEQFF. The CDR3, as DNA: TGTGCCAGCAGCTTAGAGGGGCGGAGTGAGCAGTTCTTC.

This sequence joins TRBV6-1 and TRBJ1-2; tentative D call: TRBD1 (5 bases). V was clipped by 4 bases and J by 7 bases, with 16 bases between them. Germline-derived CDR1 and CDR2 are MNHNS and SASEGT. The CDR3 covers 14 residues. CDR3 DNA: TGTGCCAGCAGTGCCTCCCGGGACTCTGCTGGCTACACCTTC. As protein: CASSASRDSAGYTF.

This chain connects TRBV5-1 to TRBJ2-7, with 8 bases that match TRBD1. The J call may not be correct, given that the DNA end is closer to TRBJ2-5. This CDR3 is built from 15 residues. Germline values: CDR1 SGHRS, CDR2 YFSETQ. The CDR3 here is CASSLEDRGWETQYF. The CDR3, as DNA: TGCGCCAGCAGCTTGGAAGACAGGGGTTGGGAGACCCAGTACTTC.

V is TRBV7-2 and J is TRBJ2-5; TRBD2 is a possible D gene (7 bases). V lost 5 bases, J lost 11 bases, and 24 bases lay in between. CDR1 is SGHTA and CDR2 is FQGNSA in the germline V gene. The CDR3 loop spans 15 amino acids. As DNA, the CDR3 is TGTGCCAGCAGCGCGCCCGGGGGGCAGGGCAATGAGCAGTACTTC. Amino acid sequence: CASSAPGGQGNEQYF.

This clonotype has a count of ten or more. This rearrangement joins TRBV20-1 to TRBJ2-7; TRBD2 matches at 7 bases. The V segment lost 0 bases and the J segment 0 bases; nucleotides outside the gene matches: 5. This CDR3 comprises 15 residues. Looked up from germline, CDR1 is DFQATT and CDR2 is SNEGSKA (reference sequence). CDR3 loop: CSARDRRGNSYEQYF. CDR3 bases: TGCAGTGCTAGAGATCGGCGGGGGAACTCCTACGAGCAGTACTTC.

This clonotype has a single count. Given a much more abundant clone one base away, this may be a read error. The chain combines TRBV20-1 with TRBJ2-7, with 8 bases that match TRBD1. The CDR3 has 16 amino acids. Germline loops: CDR1 DFQATT, CDR2 SNEGSKA (reference sequence). CDR3 region: CNARPARQGTSYEQYF. DNA for the CDR3: TGCAATGCTAGACCCGCCAGACAGGGGACTTCCTACGAGCAGTACTTC.

This clonotype has a count of ten or more. The chain carries TRBV20-1 and TRBJ1-6; 7 bases agree with TRBD1. J gave up 7 bases and V 1 base, and 4 bases lay outside the gene matches. CDR3 length: 14 residues. Germline lookup yields CDR1 DFQATT and CDR2 SNEGSKA (reference sequence). CDR3 nucleotides: TGCAGTGCTAGAGGAGGGGGCCAGAATTCACCCCTCCACTTT. Its protein is CSARGGGQNSPLHF.

This chain joins TRBV3-1 and TRBJ1-2, with 10 bases lining up with TRBD1. CDR1 and CDR2 from the germline V gene are LGHDT and YNNKEL (reference sequence). The CDR3 is 15 residues long. The junction had 10 bases not matched to a gene; V was cut back by 4 bases and J by 8 bases. In DNA, the CDR3 is TGTGCCAGCAGCCGGGGGACAGGGGAAATTTCGGGCTACACCTTC. Its protein is CASSRGTGEISGYTF.

There are a few counts of this clonotype. This chain uses TRBV9 with TRBJ2-1, with TRBD2 identical over 8 bases. The V gene's germline CDR1 is SGDLS and CDR2 YYNGEE. This CDR3 contains 17 residues. V trimming: 4 bases; J trimming: 3 bases; junction bases outside the gene matches: 12. In DNA, the CDR3 is TGTGCCAGCAGCCCAAGTGGGGCGGGGGGACTCTACAATGAGCAGTTCTTC. Its protein is CASSPSGAGGLYNEQFF.

Comment on this clonotype: A much larger clonotype is one base distant, so this may be a read error. This sequence joins TRBV2 and TRBJ2-3; 9 nucleotides agree with TRBD1. In germline, CDR1 is SNHLY, CDR2 FYNNEI. Trimming at V came to 11 bases and at J to 3 bases, leaving 9 bases not matched to a gene. The CDR3 is made up of 14 amino acids. The CDR3 sequence: CAGGTGRGTDTQYF. The CDR3 DNA follows: TGTGCCGGAGGGACAGGGCGCGGGACAGATACGCAGTATTTT.

The rearrangement joins TRBV18 to TRBJ2-1; 8 bases align to TRBD2. With 0 bases clipped from V and 2 bases from J, the junction kept 9 bases outside the gene matches. The CDR3 contains 18 residues. Looked up from germline, CDR1 is KGHSH and CDR2 is LQKENI. The CDR3 bases are TGTGCCAGCTCACCACCGATGGCTAGCGGGTGGACCTACAATGAGCAGTTCTTC. Amino acids: CASSPPMASGWTYNEQFF.

The chain combines TRBV6-2 or TRBV6-3 with TRBJ1-6; unclear D gene. Trimming pared 6 bases from V and 6 bases from J, leaving 12 bases between. Per germline, CDR1 MNHEY and CDR2 SVGEGT. The CDR3 spans 14 residues. The CDR3 DNA reads as TGTGCCAGCAGGAGGACGGAGCGTAATTCACCCCTCCACTTT. This encodes CASRRTERNSPLHF.

This clonotype has at least ten counts. V is TRBV4-3 and J is TRBJ2-3, with D hard to call. There are 15 residues in the CDR3. Deletions cut 0 bases from V and 0 bases from J, with 7 bases between. CDR1 LGHNA and CDR2 YSLEER come from the germline V gene. The CDR3 loop is CASSQEASSTDTQYF. In DNA, the CDR3 is TGCGCCAGCAGCCAAGAGGCCAGTAGCACAGATACGCAGTATTTT.

This clonotype appeared a single time. The rearrangement links TRBV9 to TRBJ2-1; the D gene is possibly TRBD2 (6 bases). The CDR3 has 15 residues. Germline values: CDR1 SGDLS, CDR2 YYNGEE. V gave up 4 bases and J gave up 7 bases, with 18 bases separating them. CDR3 bases: TGTGCCAGCAGCCCTGTGGCGGAGGGTTTGAATGAGCAGTTCTTC. It specifies CASSPVAEGLNEQFF.

In regard to this clonotype: A junction end diverges from the germline sequence, so it may reflect a read error. The chain links TRBV15 to TRBJ2-1; D ambiguous. CDR1 is LNHNV and CDR2 is YYDKDF in the germline V gene (reference sequence). The CDR3 runs to 14 residues. The CDR3 protein is CTTSRVIGGDEQFF. The CDR3 bases are TGTACCACCAGCAGAGTCATAGGCGGCGACGAGCAGTTCTTC.

Concerning this clonotype: The junction departs from germline at one end; a sequencing error may be responsible. CDR3 DNA sequence: TGTGCCATCAGTGAGAGTAAAGGGGAAGGCTATGGCTGCACCTTC. Amino acid sequence: CAISESKGEGYGCTF. V is TRBV10-3 and J is TRBJ1-2, with a weak D call TRBD1 (5 bases). The CDR3 is 15 residues long. The germline gives CDR1 ENHRY, CDR2 SYGVKD.

In its sample, this clonotype was seen many times. V gene TRBV30 combines with J gene TRBJ2-3; 7 bases align to TRBD1. This CDR3 region has 14 residues. The V gene's germline CDR1 is GTSNPN and CDR2 SVGIG (reference sequence). V was pared by 4 bases and J by 1 base, with 5 bases of the junction left unmatched. CDR3 nucleotide sequence: TGTGCCTGGATACCGGGACAGCGCACAGATACGCAGTATTTT. It is translated as CAWIPGQRTDTQYF.

This clonotype has a count of ten or more. The chain links TRBV5-6 to TRBJ2-6; D possibly matches TRBD1 or TRBD2 (6 bases each). The CDR3 spans 15 residues. Germline V gives CDR1 SGHDT, CDR2 YYEEEE. Trimming cost V 4 bases and J 4 bases, with 12 bases left between them. The CDR3, as DNA: TGTGCCAGCAGCAATAGGGGGGCCGGGGCCAACGTCCTGACTTTC. Protein product: CASSNRGAGANVLTF.

This clonotype has a count of ten or more. The chain has TRBV5-6 and TRBJ2-3, with D perhaps TRBD1 or TRBD2 (5 bases each). The CDR3 covers 13 residues. CDR1 and CDR2 (germline): SGHDT, YYEEEE. V lost 1 base and J 5 bases, leaving 8 bases between the germline ends. The DNA of the CDR3 is TGTGCCAGCAGCTTGTTGGGGGTAGATACGCAGTATTTT. Its translation: CASSLLGVDTQYF.

Worth noting for this clonotype: A much more abundant neighbour one base away suggests this may be a read error. The chain couples TRBV6-2 or TRBV6-3 to TRBJ2-1; TRBD1 matches at 9 bases. Germline V lookup: CDR1 MNHEY, CDR2 SVGEGT. The CDR3 is made up of 15 amino acids. The V segment lost 4 bases and the J segment 10 bases; nucleotides outside the gene matches: 11. The CDR3 DNA reads TGTGCCAGCAGTTCCACGACAGGGGGAAGCTACGAGCAGTTCTTC. Translated, it gives CASSSTTGGSYEQFF.

With respect to this clonotype: A much larger clone differs by one base, so this may be a read error. This chain connects TRBV4-1 to TRBJ1-4; no definite D call. The CDR3 has 15 amino acids. Germline values: CDR1 MGHRA, CDR2 YSYEKL. CDR3 DNA: TGCCCCAGCAGCCAAGACCACAGACTTAATGAAAAACTGTTTTTT. As protein: CPSSQDHRLNEKLFF.

The chain has TRBV29-1 and TRBJ2-7; 7 positions agree with TRBD1. Trimming removed 6 bases from V and 2 bases from J; junction bases left unmatched: 4. Germline values: CDR1 SQVTM, CDR2 ANQGSEA. The CDR3 has 12 amino acids. The CDR3 here is CSVQTGTYEQYF. CDR3 DNA: TGCAGCGTGCAGACAGGGACCTACGAGCAGTACTTC.

At least ten counts were recorded for this clonotype. This chain connects TRBV20-1 to TRBJ2-3; tentatively, D is TRBD2 (6 bases). CDR1 is DFQATT, CDR2 SNEGSKA, per germline (reference sequence). This CDR3 spans 15 amino acids. The V end was cut by 6 bases, the J end by 0 bases, with 16 bases between. CDR3 nucleotide sequence: TGCAGTGCCCTCGGGACTCGTAGAAGCACAGATACGCAGTATTTT. Protein product: CSALGTRRSTDTQYF.